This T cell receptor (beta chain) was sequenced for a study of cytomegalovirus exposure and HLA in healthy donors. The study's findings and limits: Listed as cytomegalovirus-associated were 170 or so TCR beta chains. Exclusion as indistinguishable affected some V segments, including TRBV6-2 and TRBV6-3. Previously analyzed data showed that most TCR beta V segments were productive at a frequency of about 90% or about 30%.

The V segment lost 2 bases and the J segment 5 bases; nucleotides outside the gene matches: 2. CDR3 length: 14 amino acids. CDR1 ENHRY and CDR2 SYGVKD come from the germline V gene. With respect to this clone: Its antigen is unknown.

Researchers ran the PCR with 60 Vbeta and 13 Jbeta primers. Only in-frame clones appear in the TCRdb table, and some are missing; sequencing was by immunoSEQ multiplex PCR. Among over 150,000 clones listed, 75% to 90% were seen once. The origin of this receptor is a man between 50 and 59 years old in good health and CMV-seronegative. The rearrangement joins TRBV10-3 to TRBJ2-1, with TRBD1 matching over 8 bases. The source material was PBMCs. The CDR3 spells CAISERTGNNEQFF. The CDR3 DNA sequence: TGTGCCATCAGTGAGAGGACAGGGAACAATGAGCAGTTCTTC.